This T cell receptor beta chain is from a study of T cell repertoires in ileal Crohn's disease (dated by TCRdb to between 2017 and 2020). A note on the overall study: At the time of surgery, around 35% of patients were active smokers, and the median duration of disease was approximately eight years. Every patient underwent surgery because of a complication, which was stricturing disease in approximately 60% and penetrating disease in around 39%. Roughly half of the patients were given postoperative therapy, with about 19 on anti-TNF agents and about a dozen on thiopurines. M6 samples consisted of neoterminal ileum biopsies collected during postoperative colonoscopy. TCR repertoire analysis was performed in around 57 Crohn's disease patients drawn from a prospective multicentre cohort. The study was conducted in parallel with a multicentre cohort built to find predictors of early endoscopic recurrence after ileocolonic resection. Endoscopic postoperative recurrence was defined as a Rutgeerts score above i0. A total of 170 or so mucosal samples from some 57 patients were sequenced, collected from several sites on the surgical specimen and at postoperative endoscopy. Summary of the overall study and its limitations: Compared with CD4 T cells, sorted CD8 T cells held more high-frequency clones, which suggests that the mucosal expansions were mostly CD8. Patients who were active smokers at surgery had a significantly higher proportion of clonal expansions than non-smokers (roughly 27% vs 19%, p=0.02). Only a subgroup of patients, of unstated size, had mucosal CD4 and CD8 T cells sorted and sequenced. The timing of postoperative endoscopy varied within the first year after surgery, and the median delay was 6.9 months. Endoscopic recurrence was linked to a higher percentage of high-frequency clones at surgery, and recurrence occurred in every patient whose clonality exceeded 26.8% (18/57).

For commercial TCRB immunosequencing, approximately 480 nanograms of biopsy DNA were submitted for each sample. Adaptive Biotechnology amplified CDR3 regions from genomic DNA with a two-step multiplex PCR that controlled for amplification bias. Primers for every V and J gene segment were used in the first PCR, and barcodes and Illumina adapters were added in the second PCR. An Illumina instrument was used to sequence the CDR3 libraries. Regarding the original processing steps: The analysis used both the pipelines supplied by the vendor and custom analysis of the raw data in R/Bioconductor with R version 3.3.0. Clonality, which ranges from 0 to 1, was calculated as the inverse of the normalised Shannon entropy across all productive clones. The repertoire share taken up by the top 100 clones defined high-frequency clones, and only clones that passed a 95% confidence test were kept. Repertoire diversity was measured with the Simpson index, and overlap between samples was measured with the Morisita-Horn index. The immuneACCESS repertoire file appears here via TCRdb, limited to in-frame rearrangements. These files lack a portion of the clones; in checked studies, under half of the deficit traces to unresolved V genes, and the cause of the others is not known. Clonal size and the V and J genes are those of that table, whereas D and trimming came from the DNA. The sample profile shows around 2,000 clones; more than 80% of them were found once. 11% of the sample goes to the ten largest clones.

For this clone: Its recognized antigen is unknown. No base-level quality is on record; no much larger clone is a single base apart.

Sample time point, as interpreted from the label and publication: neoterminal ileum biopsy at postoperative endoscopy, about 6 months after surgery. Adults with ileal or ileocolonic Crohn's disease for whom ileocolonic resection was indicated were considered eligible. Before DNA extraction, whole ileal mucosal biopsies were kept frozen at -80 degrees C. Genomic DNA was isolated from frozen whole biopsies using a TRizol-based method, and the DNA was quantified with a NanoDrop 2000 spectrophotometer. V sheds 2 bases and J sheds 8 bases, leaving 6 bases between their ends. Reading the germline V gene gives CDR1 MGHRA and CDR2 YSYEKL. The CDR3 covers 11 residues, taking in both the cysteine and the phenylalanine. Only CDR3 DNA remains: 33 bases, in frame from the first base.

The V gene is TRBV4-1 and the J gene is TRBJ1-1; tentative D gene TRBD1, with 5 bases matching. The sequenced material came from ileal tissue. This receptor was taken from an adult with Crohn's disease. The nucleotide sequence reads as follows: TGCGCCAGCAGCCAAACAGGAGAAGCTTTCTTT. Protein translation: CASSQTGEAFF.